This T cell receptor (beta chain) was observed in a study of blood T cells in healthy people across ages. General study points: With unsorted PBMCs, a conclusive comparison of naive versus antigen-experienced cells was not possible.

The second PCR ran about 6 to 11 cycles with a sample-barcoded 5' primer and J-beta primers. Every sample produced at least 3 million CDR3-containing paired-end reads. TCRdb re-called the 5' RACE reads with MiXCR, one entry per CDR3 protein. The data contain about 670,000 distinct CDR3 sequences, 40% to 45% of them seen just once; the ten biggest clones take up 30%. This clonotype occurred a few times. What it binds is unknown. V was clipped by 5 bases and J by 6 bases, with 17 bases between them. CDR1 SGHTA and CDR2 FQGNSA come from the germline V gene. The CDR3 spans 15 residues. Each sample yielded at least 5 micrograms of PBMC total RNA.

The sequenced sample was blood. The sequence derives from an older man in good health. The V call is TRBV7-2, the J call TRBJ2-1, with a possible D match to TRBD1 (6 bases). This CDR3 reads CASSPRQEMGNEQFF. The DNA of the CDR3 is TGTGCCAGCAGCCCAAGACAGGAGATGGGCAATGAGCAGTTCTTC.